This TCR beta chain was recovered during a study of molecular identifiers for immune sequencing clone quantification (dated by TCRdb to 2016 to 2018). About the investigation overall: For a replicate experiment, RNA from roughly 18,000 or 92,000 naive CD8 T cells was divided into five aliquots, of which four were sequenced. This methods study benchmarked molecular-identifier clustering-based TCR repertoire sequencing (MIDCIRS) and TCR RNA copy counting, using CD8 T cells to do so.

Receptor amplification or capture employed PCR. Sequencing was carried out with a NextSeq 500. Bulk TCR libraries were prepared as previously described, using TCR primers listed in Table S5. Purification of total RNA was performed with the Qiagen AllPrep DNA/RNA kit. Before analysis, reads from multiple sequencing runs of one library were combined. Per the original workflow: Reads were retained only if an exact TCR constant sequence was present, and the retained reads were trimmed to 150 nt and grouped according to their 12-nt molecular barcodes. Reads inside each barcode group were sub-clustered using a 15% Levenshtein threshold, and a quality-weighted consensus sequence was constructed for each RNA molecule. Non-functional sequences were discarded, and so were lower-count sequences lying one edit away from another sequence. On the basis of fitting two negative binomial distributions, barcode sub-clusters with fewer than 20% of the maximum read count were discarded. TCRdb redid the processing of the public reads, applying fastp at Q25 and MiXCR, and retained in-frame beta chains. Every entry covers one CDR3 protein and lists the most common genes and DNA from its rows. In this record, the V and J calls reflect TCRdb's handling and not the investigators' own analysis. The sample table records some 89,000 distinct CDR3 sequences; 20% to 25% of these occur just once. More than 0.8% of the sample lies in the top ten.

Remarks on this clonotype: Its antigen specificity is not known. This may be a read error, as it is one base from a much larger clone.

Libraries of naive CD8 T cells were built from anywhere between roughly 18,000 and 1,000,000 sorted cells, with 10%, 30% or 50% of the purified RNA used. Naive CD8 T cells were FACS-sorted as CD8+CD4-CCR7+CD45RA+ on a BD FACSAria II into RLT Plus buffer. To test detection sensitivity, Jurkat RNA equal to approximately 10 TCR copies was added to samples of roughly 17,000-1,100,000 naive CD8 T cells. CD8 T cells were enriched with RosetteSep CD8+ T Cell Enrichment Cocktail and Ficoll-Paque, followed by ACK red cell lysis. What the research found in general, with its limitations: Highly expanded clone sizes could be underestimated because identical TCR molecules may share a barcode. In CMV-specific effector cells, clones with more than 20 RNA copies contained over 98% of molecules, whereas in naive cells such clones contained under 1% of molecules. When barcode sub-clustering was omitted, TCR diversity was inflated by chimeric consensus sequences, with chimeras reaching as high as 47%. Spiked-in Jurkat TCR RNA (roughly 10 copies' worth), which is not part of the donor repertoire, was contained in the naive libraries. Spiked-in Jurkat TCR RNA equivalent to a single cell was reported to be detectable even among approximately 1 million naive CD8 T cells. About 2.9 recovered TCR RNA copies per cell were obtained by modeling, versus approximately 10 by digital PCR, implying a capture efficiency of about 30%.

The TCR originated in a human donor in good health. Some libraries in this study had Jurkat cell RNA spiked in. Sequences were obtained from naive CD8+ T cells from blood, with Jurkat cell RNA spiked in. The sample's cell subset or site label is to be understood as: FACS-sorted CD8+CD4-CCR7+CD45RA+ naive T cells.

In nucleotide form, the sequence is TGTGCCAGTAGTATCATCCAGGGGAGACTAGAGACCCAGTACTTC. Its product reads: CASSIIQGRLETQYF. This sequence uses TRBV19 and TRBJ2-5, and the D gene may be TRBD1, 6 bases matching. The CDR3 runs 15 residues from the cysteine to the phenylalanine. The retained sequence is limited to the CDR3, 45 bases, with the frame set at the first base. Sequences LNHDA (CDR1) and SQIVND (CDR2) are obtained from the germline V gene (reference sequence). Between the V and J ends, shortened by 3 bases and 4 bases respectively, the junction contains 15 bases.